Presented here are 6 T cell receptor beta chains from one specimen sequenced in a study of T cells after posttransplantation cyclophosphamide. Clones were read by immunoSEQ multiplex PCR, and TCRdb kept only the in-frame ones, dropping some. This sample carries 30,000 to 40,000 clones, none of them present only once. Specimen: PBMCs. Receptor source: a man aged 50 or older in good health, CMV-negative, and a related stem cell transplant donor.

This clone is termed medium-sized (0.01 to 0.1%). The CDR3 sequence is CASSPLSRIQTQYF. The CDR3 region has the DNA TGTGCCAGCAGCCCACTATCCCGGATACAGACCCAGTACTTC. The genes are TRBV11-2 and TRBJ2-5; D uncertain. Looked up from germline, CDR1 is SGHAT and CDR2 is FQNNGV. V was pared by 5 bases and J by 6 bases, with 16 bases between. The CDR3 extends over 14 amino acids.

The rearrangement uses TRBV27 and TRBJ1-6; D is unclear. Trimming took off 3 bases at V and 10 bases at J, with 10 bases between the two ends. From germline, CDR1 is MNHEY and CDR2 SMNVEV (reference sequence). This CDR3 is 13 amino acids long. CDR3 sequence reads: CASSFRGKSPLHF. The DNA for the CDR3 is TGTGCCAGCAGTTTTCGGGGAAAATCACCCCTCCACTTT.

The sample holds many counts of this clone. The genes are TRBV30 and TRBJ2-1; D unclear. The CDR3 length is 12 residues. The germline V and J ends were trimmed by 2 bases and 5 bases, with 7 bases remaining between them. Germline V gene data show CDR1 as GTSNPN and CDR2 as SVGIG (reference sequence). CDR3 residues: CAWSTNNNEQFF. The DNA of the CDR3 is TGTGCCTGGAGTACGAACAACAATGAGCAGTTCTTC.

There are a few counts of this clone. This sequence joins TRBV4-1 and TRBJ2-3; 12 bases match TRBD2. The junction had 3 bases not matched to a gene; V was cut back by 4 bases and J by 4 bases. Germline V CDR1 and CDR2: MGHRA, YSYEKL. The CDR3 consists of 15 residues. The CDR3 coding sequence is TGCGCCAGCAGCCTGACTAGCGGGGGCGCAGATACGCAGTATTTT. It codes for CASSLTSGGADTQYF.

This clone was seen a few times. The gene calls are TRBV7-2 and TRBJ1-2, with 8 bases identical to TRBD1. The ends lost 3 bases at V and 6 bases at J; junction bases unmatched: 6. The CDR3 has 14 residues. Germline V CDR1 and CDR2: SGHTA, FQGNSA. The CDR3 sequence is CASSFLGQENGYTF. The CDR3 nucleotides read TGTGCCAGCAGCTTTTTGGGACAGGAAAATGGCTACACCTTC.

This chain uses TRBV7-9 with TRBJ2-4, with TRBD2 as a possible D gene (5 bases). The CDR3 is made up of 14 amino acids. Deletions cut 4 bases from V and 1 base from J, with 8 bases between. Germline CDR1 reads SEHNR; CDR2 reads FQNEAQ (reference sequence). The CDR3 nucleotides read TGTGCCAGCAGCTCCACGGGGGCCAAAAACATTCAGTACTTC. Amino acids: CASSSTGAKNIQYF. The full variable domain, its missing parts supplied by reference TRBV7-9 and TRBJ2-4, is DTGVSQNPRHKITKRGQNVTFRCDPISEHNRLYWYRQTLGQGPEFLTYFQNEAQLEKSRLLSDRFSAERPKGSFSTLEIQRTEQGDSAMYLCASSSTGAKNIQYFGAGTRLSVL.